The 11 T cell receptor beta chains in this list originate from one sample, sequenced in a study of T-cell reconstitution after alpha-beta-depleted transplantation in children. Unique molecular identifiers were used to barcode this TCRbeta library. A single record per CDR3 protein comes from TCRdb applying MiXCR to the PCR reads. The sample comprises around 600,000 distinct CDR3 sequences, 20% to 25% of which are singletons, and 11% to 15% rests with the top ten. Sequencing used PBMCs, mostly from graft donor cells, obtained 360 days after TCRalphabeta/CD19-depleted stem cell transplant. The receptors originated from a boy under two years old who had a stem cell transplant for acute myeloid leukemia, so the T cells may come from the graft donor.

This clonotype was observed many times. The chain uses TRBV7-2 and TRBJ1-4; 10 bases map to TRBD1. This CDR3 comprises 15 residues. Germline V lookup: CDR1 SGHTA, CDR2 FQGNSA. The ends lost 5 bases at V and 7 bases at J; junction bases unmatched: 7. The CDR3 spells CASSQWTGGTEKLFF. CDR3 nucleotides: TGTGCCAGCAGCCAATGGACAGGGGGAACTGAAAAACTGTTTTTT.

The chain has TRBV13 and TRBJ2-7; D gene uncertain. The CDR3 is made up of 13 amino acids. V lost 3 bases to trimming and J lost 0 bases, with 6 bases between them. Germline-derived CDR1 and CDR2 are PRHDT and FYEKMQ (reference sequence). The CDR3 region has the DNA TGTGCCAGCAGCTTTAGCCTCTCCTACGAGCAGTACTTC. This codes for CASSFSLSYEQYF.

V and J are TRBV12-3 or TRBV12-4 and TRBJ1-3; tentatively, D is TRBD1 (5 bases). Deletions cut 4 bases from V and 4 bases from J, with 8 bases between. CDR3 length: 13 amino acids. CDR3 DNA sequence: TGTGCCAGCAGTTGGGACTTCGGAAACACCATATATTTT. This codes for CASSWDFGNTIYF.

This clonotype was observed many times. The rearrangement links TRBV12-3 or TRBV12-4 to TRBJ2-7, with D perhaps matching TRBD1 (5 bases). CDR3 length: 12 amino acids. V dropped 5 bases and J dropped 3 bases, with 8 bases sitting between them. CDR3 in DNA: TGTGCCAGCAGTAGACAGTACTACGAGCAGTACTTC. Its translation is CASSRQYYEQYF.

This chain joins TRBV28 and TRBJ2-6, with TRBD2 matching 7 bases. Germline V lookup: CDR1 MDHEN, CDR2 SYDVKM. The CDR3 runs 17 residues. The V and J ends lost 3 bases and 4 bases, in that order; junction bases with no gene match: 9. CDR3 sequence (DNA): TGTGCCAGCAGTTTCGGTTGGGCAGCGGGGGGGGCCAACGTCCTGACTTTC. It encodes CASSFGWAAGGANVLTF.

This clonotype was counted at least ten times. The chain links TRBV18 to TRBJ2-7; D is unclear. The CDR3 has 14 residues. Germline CDR1 KGHSH, CDR2 LQKENI. V was shortened by 2 bases and J by 3 bases, with 11 bases between the two germline ends. The CDR3, as DNA: TGTGCCAGCTCACCAGGGAAAGGCCACTACGAGCAGTACTTC. Protein sequence: CASSPGKGHYEQYF.

This clonotype was seen a handful of times. The genes are TRBV20-1 and TRBJ2-1; TRBD2 matches 10 bases. The CDR3 runs 14 residues. Per the germline V gene, CDR1 is DFQATT and CDR2 is SNEGSKA (reference sequence). The ends lost 3 bases at V and 5 bases at J; junction bases unmatched: 4. The CDR3, as DNA: TGCAGTGCTAGTAGCGGGGGGCCTCACAATGAGCAGTTCTTC. Translating it yields CSASSGGPHNEQFF.

This clonotype was found a few times. This chain uses TRBV12-3 or TRBV12-4 with TRBJ2-3, with 7 positions matching TRBD2. Germline trimming cut 5 bases from V and 5 bases from J; bases unmatched to any gene: 7. The CDR3 totals 14 residues. Written as DNA, the CDR3 is TGTGCCAGCAGTCCGACACGGGGGGAAGATACGCAGTATTTT. It encodes CASSPTRGEDTQYF.

This clonotype was seen repeatedly, ten times or more. This chain joins TRBV7-2 and TRBJ2-5, with 9 bases that match TRBD2. J lost 2 bases, V lost 2 bases, and 3 bases had no gene match. The CDR3 covers 15 residues. CDR1 and CDR2 from the germline V gene are SGHTA and FQGNSA. In nucleotides, the CDR3 is TGTGCCAGCAGCTTACTAGCGGGGCTACAAGAGACCCAGTACTTC. It is translated as CASSLLAGLQETQYF.

This clonotype was seen a few times. This CDR3 is CASSSQVIYGYTF. The CDR3, as DNA: TGTGCCAGCAGTTCCCAAGTTATCTATGGCTACACCTTC. V usage is TRBV12-3 or TRBV12-4 and J usage is TRBJ1-2; D gene ambiguous. The CDR3 runs to 13 residues. V was pared by 4 bases and J by 4 bases, with 10 bases between.

The chain links TRBV20-1 to TRBJ2-3; TRBD2 is a possible D gene (5 bases). V was trimmed by 6 bases and J by 5 bases, leaving 12 bases between them. The CDR3 consists of 12 residues. Looked up from germline, CDR1 is DFQATT and CDR2 is SNEGSKA (reference sequence). Here the CDR3 DNA reads TGCAGTGCGTGGGGAGTGGTAGATACGCAGTATTTT. It codes for CSAWGVVDTQYF.